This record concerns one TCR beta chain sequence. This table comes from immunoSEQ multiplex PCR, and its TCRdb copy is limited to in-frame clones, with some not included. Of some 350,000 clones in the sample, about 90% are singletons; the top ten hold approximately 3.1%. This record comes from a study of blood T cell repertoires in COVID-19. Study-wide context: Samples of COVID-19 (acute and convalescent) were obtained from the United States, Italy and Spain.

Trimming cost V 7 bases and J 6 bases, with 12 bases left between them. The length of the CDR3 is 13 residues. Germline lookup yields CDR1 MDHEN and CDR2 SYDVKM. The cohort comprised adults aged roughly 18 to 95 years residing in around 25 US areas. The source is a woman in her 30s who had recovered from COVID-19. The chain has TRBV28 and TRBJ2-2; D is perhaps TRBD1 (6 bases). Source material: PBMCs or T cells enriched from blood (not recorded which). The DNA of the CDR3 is TGTGCCAGCAAATCAGGGGTGTCCGGGGAGCTGTTTTTT. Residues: CASKSGVSGELFF.